The present T cell receptor beta chain was sequenced within a study of T cell changes during pregnancy in multiple sclerosis. Repertoires were generated with immunoSEQ multiplex PCR, while TCRdb's copy carries only in-frame clones and drops some. The sample records roughly 61,000 clones, about 94% being singletons. V shed 3 bases and J 5 bases; nucleotides not matched to a gene: 9. Germline V gene data show CDR1 as MGHRA and CDR2 as YSYEKL. There are 15 residues in the CDR3. V is TRBV4-1 and J is TRBJ2-5, with 7 bases that match TRBD2. The material sequenced was CD8+ T cells from peripheral blood mononuclear cells, taken after pregnancy. The receptor comes from a female donor with multiple sclerosis, enrolled in a pregnancy study. CDR3 amino acids: CASSQGLAVQETQYF. For the CDR3, the DNA is TGCGCCAGCAGCCAGGGGCTAGCGGTTCAGGAGACCCAGTACTTC.